This TCR beta chain was sequenced for a study of technical replicates of blood from several donors. The CDR3 spans 16 residues. Germline assignment: CDR1 MNHEY and CDR2 SVGAGI. V dropped 2 bases and J dropped 2 bases, with 10 bases sitting between them. Clones were read by immunoSEQ multiplex PCR, and TCRdb kept only the in-frame ones, dropping some. The sample gives fewer than 90,000 clones, 93% of which show up once; roughly 0.25% is in the top ten. The chain has TRBV6-5 and TRBJ2-6; D is undetermined. Input material: T cells isolated from PBMCs. The sequence came from a human donor in good health. This chain's CDR3 is CASSYQWSTGANVLTF. Here the CDR3 DNA reads TGTGCCAGCAGTTACCAATGGAGTACTGGGGCCAACGTCCTGACTTTC.